The following is a TCR beta chain sequence with its context. Its recognized antigen is unknown. No base qualities exist here, and no much larger clone lies one base off it. The sample originates from a study of shared T cell receptors in the human thymus (dated by TCRdb to the early 2020s). Study-wide context: The study examined how self-reactive, shared T-cell receptor alpha chains are generated in the human thymus.

The method behind the library was the immunoSEQ multiplex PCR assay. TCRdb took this table from immuneACCESS and kept in-frame rearrangements with V and J called. Such tables lack part of the clones; where checked against another copy, unresolved V genes explain under half of the gap, and the rest is unexplained. The sample table shows roughly 660,000 clones, and approximately 88% are seen once. The ten largest clones represent around 0.0099% of the sample. The CDR3 holds 15 amino acids from the cysteine to the phenylalanine. Only the CDR3 DNA stays, 45 bases, in frame from base 1. Between the V and J ends, shortened by 0 bases and 2 bases respectively, the junction contains 11 bases. From a lookup of the germline V gene, CDR1 and CDR2 are LGHNA and YSLEER. The sample was also reused in another study, on human thymus T cells. As the second paper documents: Immunologically healthy infants undergoing open corrective cardiac surgery for congenital heart defects in Finland were used as donors. Thymus tissue was collected as surgical resects that were removed during corrective cardiac surgery. V and J gene segment usage appeared biased in both thymic and peripheral blood repertoires. Highly overlapping thymic TCR repertoires among unrelated individuals were reported in the related research. TCR alpha and beta repertoires from seven to nine infant thymus samples and a few related peripheral blood samples were characterized in the study. The cohort included six male and a couple of female infants, with donor ages spanning 7 to 244 days. Thymocytes were released mechanically from tissue and stored at -70 °C as pellets of about 10-34 million cells. A QIAsymphony instrument was used to extract genomic DNA from the frozen cell pellets. The immunoSEQ multiplex PCR assay was used to amplify the TCRB and TCRAD loci from a standardized amount of quality-controlled genomic DNA. The V(D)J region was spanned by amplicons of a length sufficient to cover the CDR3 and to identify V and J genes. The commercial immunoSEQ service was used to sequence amplicons on an Illumina platform. Corrections for primer bias and sequencing errors followed previously described methods, while TCRAD and TCRB definitions were based on the IMGT database. immunoSEQ Analyzer 3.0 and VDJTools were used for repertoire analysis, which covered basic statistics, V/J segment usage, diversity estimates, rarefaction and pairwise overlap. Chao1, ChaoE, Efron-Thisted, Shannon and inverse Simpson indices were used to estimate diversity, which was also estimated on datasets down-sampled to the smallest sample. For repertoire overlap, CDR3 nucleotide sequence, V gene and J gene had to match strictly, and clustering was done by Jaccard-based multidimensional scaling. On average, about 810,000 unique TCRB clonotypes were obtained from thymus samples, compared with approximately 82,000 from blood samples.

This sequence uses TRBV4-3 and TRBJ2-7; the D gene identity is not certain. The sequenced sample was thymocytes. This TCR was recovered from a boy in the first two years of life with a congenital heart defect. Donor details come from another sample of the same person, matched by shared clones. The CDR3 in this case is CASSQDDRAPYEQYF. The DNA is TGCGCCAGCAGCCAAGATGATCGCGCCCCCTACGAGCAGTACTTC.